These T cell receptor beta chains were read from a single sample in a study of T cell changes during pregnancy in multiple sclerosis. Sequencing used immunoSEQ multiplex PCR; TCRdb keeps in-frame clones, though not all of them. The table lists some 90,000 clones, more than 90% of them singletons. The sequencing here drew on peripheral blood, taken in the first trimester of pregnancy. The receptor set was obtained from a female donor with multiple sclerosis, enrolled in a pregnancy study. Both conserved end residues are part of each CDR3. D genes are given only for firm matches. Clone size, where shown, is once, few, many, or a class for clones that have expanded.

D	V	size	J	DNA	CDR3
TRBD1	TRBV5-1	-	TRBJ2-3	TGCGCCAGCAGCTCTGACAGGGGGCAGGGGACAGATACGCAGTATTTT	CASSSDRGQGTDTQYF
-	TRBV28	-	TRBJ1-4	TGTGCCAGCAGTTTGACACAACACGGGGGAGCCGAAAAACTGTTTTTT	CASSLTQHGGAEKLFF
TRBD1	TRBV7-2	-	TRBJ2-5	TGTGCCAGCAGCGAAGACAGGGGGCGTGAGACCCAGTACTTC	CASSEDRGRETQYF
TRBD2	TRBV30	-	TRBJ2-1	TGTGCCTGGGGGTCTAGCGGGAGGGCCAGTGAGCAGTTCTTC	CAWGSSGRASEQFF
-	TRBV19	-	TRBJ2-1	TGTGCCAGTAGTCCATCAGGTAGCTCCTACAATGAGCAGTTCTTC	CASSPSGSSYNEQFF
-	TRBV29-1	-	TRBJ1-1	TGCAGCGTTTTCTCGAACACTGAAGCTTTCTTT	CSVFSNTEAFF
-	TRBV6-1	few	TRBJ2-1	TGTGCCAGCAGTGAAGTGCCCGAGGGATACAATGAGCAGTTCTTC	CASSEVPEGYNEQFF
TRBD1	TRBV5-4	-	TRBJ2-7	TGTGCCAGCAGCTACAGGGGTTTATCCTACGAGCAGTACTTC	CASSYRGLSYEQYF
-	TRBV20-1	once	TRBJ2-7	TGCAGTGCTAGCAGCTACGAGCAGTACTTC	CSASSYEQYF
TRBD1	TRBV19	-	TRBJ2-2	TGTGCCAGTACGCCGGGACAGGGGGCTGTCGGGGAGCTGTTTTTT	CASTPGQGAVGELFF
TRBD1	TRBV6-1	-	TRBJ2-7	TGTGCCAGCACCCAGGACAGGGGACTCGACGAGCAGTACTTC	CASTQDRGLDEQYF
TRBD1	TRBV7-6	-	TRBJ2-7	TGTGCCAGCAGCTTAAGAACAGGGGGCGAGCAGTACTTC	CASSLRTGGEQYF
-	TRBV27	few	TRBJ2-1	TGTGCCAGCAGCCTCGAGGGAAATGAGCAGTTCTTC	CASSLEGNEQFF
TRBD1	TRBV18	-	TRBJ1-2	TGTGCCAGCTCACCGGACAGGAACTATGGCTACACCTTC	CASSPDRNYGYTF
-	TRBV28	-	TRBJ2-7	TGTGCCAGCGGGGACACTTACGAGCAGTACTTC	CASGDTYEQYF
-	TRBV28	-	TRBJ2-2	TGTGCCAGCAGACCAGATAAAAGTGTCGGGGAGCTGTTTTTT	CASRPDKSVGELFF
TRBD2	TRBV7-2	once	TRBJ2-1	TGTGCCAGCAGCTTGACTAGCGGGGGCTTTACCTACAATGAGCAGTTCTTC	CASSLTSGGFTYNEQFF
-	TRBV4-2	-	TRBJ2-3	TGTGCCAGCAGTACAGGGCTCACAGATACGCAGTATTTT	CASSTGLTDTQYF
-	TRBV7-9	-	TRBJ2-2	TGTGCCAGCAGCTTAGATGGCAGGGCCACCGGGGAGCTGTTTTTT	CASSLDGRATGELFF
TRBD2	TRBV7-8	-	TRBJ2-7	TGTGCCAGCAGCTTATGGGGACTAGGCGACGAGCAGTACTTC	CASSLWGLGDEQYF
TRBD1	TRBV7-9	-	TRBJ1-2	TGTGCCAGCAGCGAAACCCTCCAGGGGGCGAAGGGTGGCTACACCTTC	CASSETLQGAKGGYTF
-	TRBV5-1	-	TRBJ2-7	TGCGCCAGCAGCCAAGATAGCGCCTACGAGCAGTACTTC	CASSQDSAYEQYF
TRBD1	TRBV19	-	TRBJ2-5	TGTGCCAGTAGTATACAGGGGGTCCAAGAGACCCAGTACTTC	CASSIQGVQETQYF
-	TRBV7-2	-	TRBJ2-7	TGTGCCAGCAGCTTAGACCCCGACAGTGCCGAGCAGTACTTC	CASSLDPDSAEQYF
-	TRBV19	-	TRBJ2-7	TGTGCCAGTAGTATCTCTGTAACCTACTACGAGCAGTACTTC	CASSISVTYYEQYF
TRBD2	TRBV5-4	-	TRBJ2-1	TGTGCCAGCAGCTTGGGACTAGCGGGATCGTACAATGAGCAGTTCTTC	CASSLGLAGSYNEQFF
-	TRBV6-6	-	TRBJ1-1	TGTGCCAGCAGCCCCAGGACAGCACCGAACACTGAAGCTTTCTTT	CASSPRTAPNTEAFF
-	TRBV7-2	-	TRBJ2-7	TGTGCCAGCAGCTTCAACGAGCAGTACTTC	CASSFNEQYF
TRBD2	TRBV7-9	-	TRBJ2-1	TGTGCCAGCAGCTTCTCTAGCGGGAGCTACGATGAGCAGTTCTTC	CASSFSSGSYDEQFF
-	TRBV19	-	TRBJ2-6	TGTGCCAGTAGTATCAGTCACTCTGGGGCCAACGTCCTGACTTTC	CASSISHSGANVLTF
-	TRBV18	-	TRBJ2-2	TGTGCCAGCTCAACTATTCAATGGAACACCGGGGAGCTGTTTTTT	CASSTIQWNTGELFF
TRBD1	TRBV30	-	TRBJ1-5	TGTGCCTGGAGGCAGGGGGCCAGGGAGCCCCAGCATTTT	CAWRQGAREPQHF
TRBD2	TRBV7-9	-	TRBJ2-1	TGTGCCAGCAGCTCCATAGCGGGAGGGCCTGATAATGAGCAGTTCTTC	CASSSIAGGPDNEQFF
-	TRBV10-3	-	TRBJ2-7	TGTGCCATCAGCCCTGGACTTAACTACGAGCAGTACTTC	CAISPGLNYEQYF
-	TRBV4-1	-	TRBJ1-1	TGCGCCAGCAGCCAACCCGAGGGGGACACTGAAGCTTTCTTT	CASSQPEGDTEAFF
TRBD1	TRBV6-5	few	TRBJ2-1	TGTGCCACGGGACAGTACAATGAGCAGTTCTTC	CATGQYNEQFF
-	TRBV6-1	-	TRBJ1-4	TGTGCCAGCAGTGGGTGGACAGCCGCGGGTGAAAAACTGTTTTTT	CASSGWTAAGEKLFF
-	TRBV5-1	-	TRBJ2-5	TGCGCCAGCAGCGAGGCAGGGGGGAGTCAAGAGACCCAGTACTTC	CASSEAGGSQETQYF
-	TRBV28	few	TRBJ1-5	TGTGCCAGCAGTAGCCCCCCCCAGCCCCAGCATTTT	CASSSPPQPQHF